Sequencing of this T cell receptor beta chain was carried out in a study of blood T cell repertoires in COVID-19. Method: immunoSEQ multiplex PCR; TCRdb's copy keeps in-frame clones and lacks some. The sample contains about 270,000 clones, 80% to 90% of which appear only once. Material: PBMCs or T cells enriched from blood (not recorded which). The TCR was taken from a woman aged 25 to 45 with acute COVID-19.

CDR3 nucleotide sequence: TGTGCCAGCAGCCAAGATGCTAGCGGGGCCTACGAGCAGTACTTC. Translated: CASSQDASGAYEQYF. The chain carries TRBV3-1 (or the pseudogene TRBV3-2) and TRBJ2-7; 9 bases line up with TRBD2. Per the germline V gene, CDR1 is LGHDT and CDR2 is YNNKEL (reference sequence). The length of the CDR3 is 15 residues. V lost 0 bases to trimming and J lost 2 bases; unmatched junction nucleotides: 2.